These 25 T cell receptor beta chains were sequenced from one sample in a study of identifying expanded T cells in peripheral blood. Measured with immunoSEQ multiplex PCR; TCRdb has only the in-frame clones, and not every one. The table lists about 100,000 clones, approximately 88% of them singletons. The sample taken for sequencing was blood. All receptors come from a person between 18 and 69 years old in good health.

CDR3: CASSLGIAGAEQYF. The CDR3 DNA reads as TGTGCCAGCAGCTTAGGGATAGCGGGAGCCGAGCAGTACTTC. The chain uses TRBV11-2 and TRBJ2-7, with TRBD2 matching over 9 bases. Germline-derived CDR1 and CDR2 are SGHAT and FQNNGV. CDR3 size: 14 residues. V shed 1 base and J 6 bases; nucleotides not matched to a gene: 4.

A single count supports this clone. The CDR3 nucleotides read TGTGCCAGCAGATTCACAGGGGCCACCATTCAGCCCCAGCATTTT. Translating gives CASRFTGATIQPQHF. The chain employs TRBV11-1 and TRBJ1-5, with 7 bases fitting TRBD1. Trimming cost V 6 bases and J 6 bases; bases outside gene matches: 11. Germline lookup yields CDR1 SGHAT and CDR2 FQDESV (reference sequence). The CDR3 extends over 15 amino acids.

The chain recombines TRBV7-9 with TRBJ1-2; tentative D call: TRBD1 (5 bases). The CDR3 is made up of 12 amino acids. V gave up 2 bases and J gave up 8 bases, with 9 bases separating them. Per the germline V gene, CDR1 is SEHNR and CDR2 is FQNEAQ (reference sequence). CDR3 nucleotide sequence: TGTGCCAGCAGCTTACAGGGTTACGGCTACACCTTC. This gives the protein CASSLQGYGYTF.

This clone was observed at least ten times. The chain has TRBV5-1 and TRBJ1-2; D is uncertain. Germline V CDR1 and CDR2: SGHRS, YFSETQ. The CDR3 contains 15 residues. V was shortened by 1 base and J by 8 bases, with 18 bases between the two germline ends. In DNA form, the CDR3 reads TGCGCCAGCAGCTTGACCCCCGGTGCGTCTCGGGGCTACACCTTC. As protein: CASSLTPGASRGYTF.

The CDR3 is CASSIGIDRDNSPLHF. CDR3 DNA: TGTGCCAGTAGTATAGGAATCGACAGGGATAATTCACCCCTCCACTTT. This chain links TRBV19 with TRBJ1-6; 7 bases are a match to TRBD1. In germline, CDR1 is LNHDA, CDR2 SQIVND (reference sequence). Trimming at V came to 1 base and at J to 5 bases, leaving 5 bases not matched to a gene. The CDR3 has 16 amino acids.

The chain uses TRBV4-3 and TRBJ2-7; 9 nucleotides match TRBD1. The CDR3 consists of 18 residues. Germline CDR1 and CDR2: LGHNA and YSLEER. V lost 0 bases to trimming and J lost 1 base; unmatched junction nucleotides: 10. In DNA, the CDR3 is TGCGCCAGCAGCCAAGACATCCCGGGACAGGGTTTTTCCTACGAGCAGTACTTC. This codes for CASSQDIPGQGFSYEQYF.

The gene calls are TRBV27 and TRBJ1-1, with D unclear. V lost 0 bases, J lost 1 base, and 9 bases lay in between. The V gene's germline CDR1 is MNHEY and CDR2 SMNVEV (reference sequence). The CDR3 has 15 amino acids. The DNA for the CDR3 is TGTGCCAGCAGTTTATCGTATGCGGGGAACACTGAAGCTTTCTTT. Its protein is CASSLSYAGNTEAFF.

This rearrangement joins TRBV7-2 to TRBJ1-2, with 8 bases fitting TRBD1. This CDR3 has 15 residues. In germline, CDR1 is SGHTA, CDR2 FQGNSA. The V gene end was trimmed by 0 bases and the J gene end by 7 bases; junction bases not matched to a gene: 7. This CDR3 reads CASSLARTGSGGYTF. Here the CDR3 DNA reads TGTGCCAGCAGCTTAGCGAGGACAGGGAGCGGTGGCTACACCTTC.

This rearrangement joins TRBV5-4 to TRBJ1-6; the D gene is possibly TRBD1 (5 bases). CDR3 length: 15 amino acids. Per germline, CDR1 SGHNT and CDR2 YYREEE (reference sequence). V was cut by 4 bases and J by 10 bases, with 18 bases left in between. The DNA of the CDR3 is TGTGCCAGCAGCGACCATGCCAGGGAGGGATCACCCCTCCACTTT. Its protein is CASSDHAREGSPLHF.

The rearrangement uses TRBV27 and TRBJ1-5; D perhaps matches TRBD1 (5 bases). The CDR3 loop spans 14 amino acids. CDR1 is MNHEY, CDR2 SMNVEV, per germline (reference sequence). V was clipped by 4 bases and J by 5 bases, with 12 bases between them. The CDR3 is CASSYLGGDQPQHF. CDR3 bases: TGTGCCAGCAGTTACTTGGGGGGGGATCAGCCCCAGCATTTT.

The chain is built from TRBV19 and TRBJ1-5; no firm D call. Trimming took 4 bases from V and 0 from J, leaving 13 bases between them. In germline, CDR1 is LNHDA, CDR2 SQIVND (reference sequence). This CDR3 contains 16 residues. CDR3 protein: CASSSRGGYSNQPQHF. The CDR3 DNA sequence: TGTGCCAGTAGTAGCCGTGGCGGATATAGCAATCAGCCCCAGCATTTT.

CDR3 coding DNA: TGTGCCAGCAGTACCCCCCCCGGGACAGGAGCCTCTAACTATGGCTACACCTTC. This gives the protein CASSTPPGTGASNYGYTF. The gene calls are TRBV28 and TRBJ1-2; 8 nucleotides line up with TRBD1. With 5 bases clipped from V and 0 bases from J, the junction kept 14 bases outside the gene matches. Germline V gene lookup returns CDR1 MDHEN and CDR2 SYDVKM. The CDR3 covers 18 residues.

To note about this clone: The sample has other DNA sequences that encode this CDR3 too. V usage is TRBV5-1 and J usage is TRBJ2-6; the D is unclear. Trimming removed 1 base at V and 4 bases at J, with 3 bases between. This CDR3 has 13 residues. Germline lookup yields CDR1 SGHRS and CDR2 YFSETQ. CDR3 in amino acids: CASSLPGANVLTF. The CDR3, as DNA: TGCGCCAGCAGCTTGCCCGGGGCCAACGTCCTGACTTTC.

The chain joins TRBV28 to TRBJ1-4, with D possibly TRBD1 on 5 matching bases. The CDR3 is 13 amino acids. V was clipped by 7 bases and J by 12 bases, with 18 bases between them. The V gene's germline CDR1 is MDHEN and CDR2 SYDVKM. CDR3 sequence (DNA): TGTGCCAGCAAACTCCCCAATCAGGGTGAACTGTTTTTT. This sequence encodes CASKLPNQGELFF.

The chain is built from TRBV7-9 and TRBJ1-2; 12 bases match TRBD1. The CDR3 totals 15 residues. Unmatched junction bases numbered 9, after V lost 5 bases and J lost 8 bases. Per the germline V gene, CDR1 is SEHNR and CDR2 is FQNEAQ (reference sequence). This CDR3 is CASSATGTGGRGYTF. The DNA of the CDR3 is TGTGCCAGCAGCGCTACCGGGACAGGGGGCCGGGGCTACACCTTC.

The chain is built from TRBV27 and TRBJ2-1, with TRBD2 matching over 10 bases. The CDR3 covers 16 residues. V trimming: 4 bases; J trimming: 1 base; junction bases outside the gene matches: 4. CDR1 MNHEY and CDR2 SMNVEV come from the germline V gene (reference sequence). CDR3 residues: CASSSNSGGSYNEQFF. The CDR3 nucleotides read TGTGCCAGCAGTTCTAATAGCGGGGGGTCCTACAATGAGCAGTTCTTC.

The rearrangement links TRBV5-4 to TRBJ2-7, with 7 bases identical to TRBD2. This CDR3 spans 15 amino acids. Germline loops: CDR1 SGHNT, CDR2 YYREEE (reference sequence). V was pared by 4 bases and J by 3 bases, with 10 bases of the junction left unmatched. Here the CDR3 DNA reads TGTGCCAGCAGCCCGGGCGGCGGGAGCCTCTACGAGCAGTACTTC. Protein sequence: CASSPGGGSLYEQYF.

This clone was counted once. The gene calls are TRBV19 and TRBJ1-2; tentative D call: TRBD1 (5 bases). The germline V and J ends were trimmed by 0 bases and 6 bases, with 11 bases remaining between them. The CDR3 loop spans 14 amino acids. Germline V CDR1 and CDR2: LNHDA, SQIVND (reference sequence). The CDR3 nucleotides read TGTGCCAGTAGTATAGATCGGGGGAAGCATGGCTACACCTTC. This sequence encodes CASSIDRGKHGYTF.

The V gene is TRBV27, the J gene TRBJ1-5, with unresolved D. Trimming shortened V by 0 bases and J by 6 bases, and 9 bases separated the two germline ends. Germline V gene lookup returns CDR1 MNHEY and CDR2 SMNVEV (reference sequence). This CDR3 spans 14 amino acids. The CDR3 sequence: CASSLSKGPQPQHF. The CDR3, as DNA: TGTGCCAGCAGTTTATCGAAGGGTCCTCAGCCCCAGCATTTT.

This chain joins TRBV11-1 and TRBJ2-5; D gene uncertain. With 4 bases removed from V and 7 bases from J, the gap between germline ends came to 16 bases. Germline CDR1 is SGHAT and CDR2 is FQDESV (reference sequence). CDR3 length: 14 residues. CDR3 residues: CASSSTTGVGTQYF. The CDR3 coding sequence is TGTGCCAGCAGCTCGACGACTGGCGTCGGGACCCAGTACTTC.

The gene calls are TRBV5-6 and TRBJ1-2, with TRBD1 identical over 9 bases. The CDR3 has 17 amino acids. Unmatched junction bases numbered 9, after V lost 0 bases and J lost 3 bases. Germline assignment: CDR1 SGHDT and CDR2 YYEEEE. The CDR3 loop reads CASSLGPGQGFYYGYTF. The DNA of the CDR3 is TGTGCCAGCAGCTTGGGCCCGGGACAGGGCTTTTACTATGGCTACACCTTC.

The rearrangement links TRBV10-3 to TRBJ1-3, with D unresolved. CDR3 size: 15 residues. Germline lookup yields CDR1 ENHRY and CDR2 SYGVKD. Deletions cut 2 bases from V and 0 bases from J, with 8 bases between. The CDR3 spells CAISEGSISGNTIYF. The CDR3, as DNA: TGTGCCATCAGTGAGGGGTCCATCTCTGGAAACACCATATATTTT.

The CDR3 sequence: CSVGDGGSHEQYF. The CDR3 nucleotides read TGCAGCGTTGGGGACGGAGGATCCCACGAGCAGTACTTC. This chain connects TRBV29-1 to TRBJ2-7; D may correspond to TRBD1 or TRBD2 (5 bases each). Germline lookup yields CDR1 SQVTM and CDR2 ANQGSEA. V was pared by 4 bases and J by 5 bases, with 15 bases between. The CDR3 length is 13 residues.

The J gene is TRBJ1-3, the V gene TRBV27; no reliable D call. This CDR3 contains 13 residues. V shed 6 bases and J shed 0 bases, with 6 bases lying between them. Germline CDR1 is MNHEY and CDR2 is SMNVEV (reference sequence). CDR3 protein: CASRGNSGNTIYF. The CDR3 DNA sequence: TGTGCCAGCAGGGGGAACTCTGGAAACACCATATATTTT.

About this clone itself: A read error may account for a junction end that differs from germline. The chain has TRBV4-1 and TRBJ1-3, with a possible D match to TRBD1 (6 bases). Germline V lookup: CDR1 MGHRA, CDR2 YSYEKL. The CDR3 sequence is 15 residues long. As DNA, the CDR3 is TGCGCCAGCAGTCAAGGGGGGGGTGGTGGAAACACCATATATTTT. This encodes CASSQGGGGGNTIYF.